What follows are 5 T cell receptor beta chains derived from one specimen sequenced in a study of early T cells in non-severe SARS-CoV-2 infection. A single record per CDR3 protein comes from TCRdb applying MiXCR to the 5' RACE reads. The sample consists of some 77,000 distinct CDR3 sequences, 9% to 15% of them appearing once. The sample consisted of whole blood, taken at baseline. These receptors were taken from an adult who was a healthcare worker with PCR-confirmed SARS-CoV-2 infection or an uninfected control (not recorded which). The donor label of this sample is uncertain.

This clonotype was counted ten times or more. The V gene is TRBV20-1, the J gene TRBJ2-3; 8 bases agree with TRBD1. Per germline, CDR1 DFQATT and CDR2 SNEGSKA (reference sequence). Trimming removed 3 bases from V and 3 bases from J; junction bases left unmatched: 5. This CDR3 comprises 14 residues. As DNA, the CDR3 is TGCAGTGCTAGGAACAGGGGGTCAACAGATACGCAGTATTTT. Protein: CSARNRGSTDTQYF.

This clonotype occurred a few times. This sequence joins TRBV7-6 and TRBJ2-7, with D tentatively TRBD1 or TRBD2 (7 bases each). The CDR3 length is 13 residues. The germline V gene encodes CDR1 SGHVS and CDR2 FNYEAQ. With 5 bases removed from V and 7 bases from J, the gap between germline ends came to 15 bases. CDR3 in amino acids: CASSPYRGGEQYF. CDR3 in DNA: TGTGCCAGCAGCCCCTACAGGGGAGGGGAGCAGTACTTC.

The chain employs TRBV3-1 and TRBJ2-1; D ambiguous. CDR1 LGHDT and CDR2 YNNKEL come from the germline V gene (reference sequence). V was cut by 6 bases and J by 7 bases, with 16 bases left in between. The CDR3 sequence is 14 residues long. The DNA for the CDR3 is TGTGCCAGCAGGCACCTGGGGTCTGATAATGAGCAGTTCTTC. As protein: CASRHLGSDNEQFF.

A few counts support this clonotype. V usage is TRBV24-1 and J usage is TRBJ2-1; D is perhaps TRBD2 (6 bases). The germline V gene has CDR1 KGHDR and CDR2 SFDVKD. The CDR3 runs 16 residues. Trimming took off 3 bases at V and 4 bases at J, with 15 bases between the two ends. The chain's CDR3 is CATSDAGRLFYNEQFF. The CDR3 region has the DNA TGTGCCACCAGTGATGCGGGGAGGCTGTTTTACAATGAGCAGTTCTTC.

This clonotype was counted only a few times. The chain links TRBV20-1 to TRBJ2-5; perhaps TRBD1 as D (6 bases). Germline CDR1 DFQATT, CDR2 SNEGSKA (reference sequence). V lost 5 bases and J 4 bases, leaving 14 bases between the germline ends. This CDR3 is built from 13 residues. The CDR3 is CSAGEQGSETQYF. CDR3 DNA: TGCAGTGCTGGGGAACAGGGATCAGAGACCCAGTACTTC.